The next 12 T cell receptor beta chains were all read from a single sample in a study of control samples from healthy donors and cancer patients. Sequencing used immunoSEQ multiplex PCR; TCRdb keeps in-frame clones, though not all of them. The sample shows 190,000 or so clones, just under 95% of them seen only once. Sequenced sample: blood. Source of these receptors: a man between 18 and 29 years old in good health.

The chain joins TRBV28 to TRBJ1-1; the D is unclear. The CDR3 runs to 13 residues. Germline CDR1 and CDR2: MDHEN and SYDVKM. Between the trimmed V and J ends, which lost 2 bases and 6 bases, there was a span of 10 bases. The DNA for the CDR3 is TGTGCCAGCAGTTTAACCCCCCGCCCTGAAGCTTTCTTT. It specifies CASSLTPRPEAFF.

CDR3 amino acids: CASSYRPIGVSYEQYF. The CDR3 nucleotides are TGTGCCAGCAGCTATCGCCCGATAGGGGTTTCCTACGAGCAGTACTTC. The chain couples TRBV5-5 to TRBJ2-7, with a weak D call TRBD1 (5 bases). Germline CDR1 SGHKS, CDR2 YYEKEE (reference sequence). The germline V and J ends were trimmed by 3 bases and 1 base, with 17 bases remaining between them. The CDR3 covers 16 residues.

In its sample, this clone was seen a few times. The chain has TRBV18 and TRBJ1-1; maybe TRBD1 (5 bases). V dropped 1 base and J dropped 2 bases, with 14 bases sitting between them. The CDR3 covers 16 residues. Germline V lookup: CDR1 KGHSH, CDR2 LQKENI. This CDR3 reads CASSPRSGLLNTEAFF. DNA for the CDR3: TGTGCCAGCTCACCACGATCAGGGCTGTTAAACACTGAAGCTTTCTTT.

This clone was seen a handful of times. The chain combines TRBV27 with TRBJ1-6; perhaps TRBD1 as D (6 bases). Trimming stripped 5 bases from V and 2 bases from J, with 10 bases between. Germline lookup yields CDR1 MNHEY and CDR2 SMNVEV (reference sequence). This CDR3 is built from 15 residues. CDR3 amino acids: CASSLGAAYNSPLHF. In DNA, the CDR3 is TGTGCCAGCAGTCTGGGGGCGGCCTATAATTCACCCCTCCACTTT.

The chain joins TRBV12-3 or TRBV12-4 to TRBJ1-2; D gene ambiguous. The CDR3 spans 13 residues. With 5 bases removed from V and 3 bases from J, the gap between germline ends came to 10 bases. CDR3 in DNA: TGTGCCAGCAGTCTCGCGACTGACTATGGCTACACCTTC. This encodes CASSLATDYGYTF.

The chain joins TRBV7-3 to TRBJ2-3; unclear D gene. From germline, CDR1 is SGHTA and CDR2 FQGTGA. The V end lost 2 bases, the J end lost 1 base, and 7 bases lay between the germline ends. The CDR3 is 14 residues long. The CDR3 sequence: CASSLGAGTDTQYF. DNA for the CDR3: TGTGCCAGCAGCTTAGGCGCTGGCACAGATACGCAGTATTTT.

This chain connects TRBV3-1 (or the pseudogene TRBV3-2) to TRBJ1-6; D remains unclear. Per germline, CDR1 LGHDT and CDR2 YNNKEL (reference sequence). The CDR3 runs 13 residues. V lost 4 bases, J lost 5 bases, and 6 bases lay in between. DNA of the CDR3: TGTGCCAGCAGCCTCCGGGATAATTCACCCCTCCACTTT. Translated, it gives CASSLRDNSPLHF.

The sample holds one count of this clone. The CDR3 spells CASSQVAGRDTQYF. CDR3 DNA: TGTGCCAGCAGCCAAGTCGCAGGCCGGGATACGCAGTATTTT. The chain employs TRBV14 and TRBJ2-3; D not resolved. The CDR3 covers 14 residues. With 1 base removed from V and 6 bases from J, the gap between germline ends came to 11 bases. The germline gives CDR1 SGHDN, CDR2 FVKESK.

This clone was picked up one time. The genes are TRBV4-2 and TRBJ2-5, with TRBD2 identical over 10 bases. Germline CDR1 and CDR2: LGHNA and YNFKEQ. V gave up 3 bases and J gave up 1 base; unmatched junction bases: 14. This CDR3 comprises 19 residues. DNA of the CDR3: TGTGCCAGCAGCCATGTATCTCACCCTAGCGGGGGACCCCAAGAGACCCAGTACTTC. As protein: CASSHVSHPSGGPQETQYF.

This clone appeared a single time. The chain links TRBV19 to TRBJ2-3, with D maybe TRBD2 (5 bases). There are 16 residues in the CDR3. In germline, CDR1 is LNHDA, CDR2 SQIVND (reference sequence). The V gene lost 1 base and the J gene lost 0 bases, with 11 bases spanning the gap. DNA for the CDR3: TGTGCCAGTAGTATAGGCCCGGGGTCTAGCACAGATACGCAGTATTTT. Translation: CASSIGPGSSTDTQYF.

V gene TRBV5-1 combines with J gene TRBJ1-2; maybe TRBD1 (6 bases). V lost 0 bases and J lost 0, with 12 bases in between. Looked up from germline, CDR1 is SGHRS and CDR2 is YFSETQ. The CDR3 has 16 amino acids. The CDR3 sequence is CASSLGDRYPNYGYTF. The CDR3 DNA follows: TGCGCCAGCAGCTTGGGAGACAGGTACCCTAACTATGGCTACACCTTC. Combining the CDR3 with reference TRBV5-1 and TRBJ1-2 gives the whole variable domain KAGVTQTPRYLIKTRGQQVTLSCSPISGHRSVSWYQQTPGQGLQFLFEYFSETQRNKGNFPGRFSGRQFSNSRSEMNVSTLELGDSALYLCASSLGDRYPNYGYTFGSGTRLTVV.

The chain uses TRBV5-5 and TRBJ2-7; 7 nucleotides line up with TRBD1. CDR1 and CDR2 (germline): SGHKS, YYEKEE (reference sequence). Trimming at V came to 0 bases and at J to 6 bases, leaving 6 bases not matched to a gene. The CDR3 is 14 residues long. Here the CDR3 DNA reads TGTGCCAGCAGCTTGGGACAGGGCCAGGGCGAGCAGTACTTC. Protein sequence: CASSLGQGQGEQYF.